This T cell receptor (beta chain) was obtained from a study of post-analysis software for immune sequencing data. Points from the study as a whole: Roughly 5 TRBV segments occurring more often in patients than controls included TRBV5-6, TRBV5-1 and TRBV20-1.

Prepared libraries of TCR beta cDNA carried unique molecular identifiers. TCRdb itself ran the PCR reads through MiXCR, one entry per CDR3 protein. The sample shows more than 350,000 distinct CDR3 sequences, over 30% of them seen only once. On this clonotype: What it binds is not known.

The CDR3 has 13 residues. CDR1 MNHNS and CDR2 SASEGT come from the germline V gene. V is TRBV6-1 and J is TRBJ2-5, with 9 bases that match TRBD1. The J call may not be correct, given that the DNA end is closer to TRBJ2-7. The clonotype was recovered from a girl aged 2 to 10 with multiple sclerosis. The material sequenced was blood. CDR3 DNA sequence: TGTGCCAGCACCGGGACAGGGATGCACGAGCAGTACTTC. Translation gives CASTGTGMHEQYF.